This T cell receptor (beta chain) was recovered during a study of spatial heterogeneity in lung cancer. In the study overall: There were consistently more beta-chain sequences detected than alpha-chain sequences.

TCRdb analysed the 5' RACE reads with MiXCR anew, one entry per CDR3 protein. This table has 55,000 to 75,000 distinct CDR3 sequences, roughly 8.9% appearing once. Time point given: blood at routine non-recurrence follow-up after resection. The authors sequenced whole RNA from tumor, nontumor lung or frozen PBMC without sorting. This clonotype was recorded at least ten times. Sequencing used PBMCs, obtained at follow-up. This TCR derives from a female donor with early-stage non-small cell lung cancer.

The DNA of the CDR3 is TGTGCCATCGGGACCACTTACGAGACCCAGTACTTC. Translation gives CAIGTTYETQYF. V usage is TRBV10-3 and J usage is TRBJ2-5; perhaps D is TRBD1 or TRBD2 (5 bases each). The ends were cut back, 8 bases at V and 5 bases at J, with 12 bases in the middle. This CDR3 comprises 12 residues. The germline CDR1 and CDR2 sequences are ENHRY and SYGVKD.